The 27 T cell receptor beta chains below all came from one sample that was sequenced in a study of shared clonotypes between healthy human individuals. Libraries were prepared by immunoSEQ multiplex PCR; TCRdb keeps only in-frame clonotypes and omits some of them. Counted here are about 2.4 million clones, more than 90% occurring once; the ten biggest clones make up roughly 0.14%. Sequencing was done on a sample of naive CD4+ T cells sorted from blood. Sample subset: CD45RA+ positively selected. The receptors derive from a man aged 18 to 30 in good health.

A note on this clone: This CDR3 is also generated by other DNA sequences in the sample. The rearrangement joins TRBV5-6 to TRBJ2-7; D not certain. Looked up from germline, CDR1 is SGHDT and CDR2 is YYEEEE. The CDR3 is made up of 13 amino acids. V shed 0 bases and J shed 3 bases, with 7 bases lying between them. CDR3 amino acids: CASSLGQFYEQYF. CDR3 in DNA: TGTGCCAGCAGCTTGGGGCAGTTCTACGAGCAGTACTTC. Based on the CDR3 plus reference TRBV5-6 and TRBJ2-7, the full variable domain is DAGVTQSPTHLIKTRGQQVTLRCSPKSGHDTVSWYQQALGQGPQFIFQYYEEEERQRGNFPDRFSGHQFPNYSSELNVNALLLGDSALYLCASSLGQFYEQYFGPGTRLTVT.

The V call is TRBV5-1, the J call TRBJ1-5, with D tentatively TRBD1 (5 bases). The CDR3 is 16 residues long. Germline V gives CDR1 SGHRS, CDR2 YFSETQ. V was clipped by 0 bases and J by 4 bases, with 14 bases between them. CDR3 nucleotides: TGCGCCAGCAGCTTGGGGGTCGGGGCTTATAATCAGCCCCAGCATTTT. Protein product: CASSLGVGAYNQPQHF.

Concerning this clone itself: The sample holds other DNA sequences that translate to the same CDR3. This chain links TRBV5-1 with TRBJ2-7; 9 positions agree with TRBD1. The CDR3 contains 15 residues. Unmatched junction bases numbered 7, after V lost 2 bases and J lost 4 bases. From germline, CDR1 is SGHRS and CDR2 YFSETQ. CDR3 protein: CASSLTGTGNYEQYF. CDR3 bases: TGCGCCAGCAGCTTAACCGGGACAGGGAATTACGAGCAGTACTTC. The full variable domain, with the rest looked up from reference TRBV5-1 and TRBJ2-7, is KAGVTQTPRYLIKTRGQQVTLSCSPISGHRSVSWYQQTPGQGLQFLFEYFSETQRNKGNFPGRFSGRQFSNSRSEMNVSTLELGDSALYLCASSLTGTGNYEQYFGPGTRLTVT.

The chain is built from TRBV6-1 and TRBJ1-6; D gene unclear. V was cut by 2 bases and J by 3 bases, with 14 bases left in between. This CDR3 spans 17 amino acids. Germline CDR1 is MNHNS and CDR2 is SASEGT. The DNA for the CDR3 is TGTGCCAGCAGTGAACGCTACGCCCAACTCTATAATTCACCCCTCCACTTT. Residues: CASSERYAQLYNSPLHF.

In this sample, this clone turned up once. The chain combines TRBV27 with TRBJ1-5, with D possibly TRBD1 on 5 matching bases. With 8 bases removed from V and 7 bases from J, the gap between germline ends came to 18 bases. The CDR3 sequence is 14 residues long. The V gene's germline CDR1 is MNHEY and CDR2 SMNVEV (reference sequence). This CDR3 reads CASRTTQGSQPQHF. Written as DNA, the CDR3 is TGTGCCAGCCGGACCACGCAGGGTAGCCAGCCCCAGCATTTT.

J is TRBJ2-3 and V is TRBV10-3; TRBD1 matches at 7 bases. CDR1 is ENHRY and CDR2 is SYGVKD in the germline V gene. Germline trimming cut 7 bases from V and 6 bases from J; bases unmatched to any gene: 4. CDR3 size: 12 residues. Here the CDR3 reads CAIMTGSDTQYF. Written as DNA, the CDR3 is TGTGCCATCATGACAGGGTCGGATACGCAGTATTTT.

The genes are TRBV4-1 and TRBJ1-1, with 9 bases aligning to TRBD1. Germline V gene lookup returns CDR1 MGHRA and CDR2 YSYEKL. The CDR3 has 13 residues. Trimming took 4 bases from V and 11 from J; bases not matched to a gene: 8. The CDR3 sequence is CASSPPDRGNAFF. CDR3 bases: TGCGCCAGCAGCCCGCCAGACAGGGGGAATGCTTTCTTT.

The chain has TRBV25-1 and TRBJ2-5; D perhaps matches TRBD2 (5 bases). Germline V gene lookup returns CDR1 MGHDK and CDR2 SYGVNS. This CDR3 is built from 15 residues. V lost 2 bases and J 1 base, leaving 11 bases between the germline ends. CDR3 sequence: CASSEISVTQETQYF. The CDR3 DNA is TGTGCCAGCAGTGAAATTAGCGTAACCCAAGAGACCCAGTACTTC.

This chain joins TRBV14 and TRBJ1-2; TRBD1 is a possible D gene (5 bases). Trimming pared 2 bases from V and 8 bases from J, leaving 15 bases between. The germline V gene has CDR1 SGHDN and CDR2 FVKESK. This CDR3 is 14 amino acids long. CDR3 DNA: TGTGCCAGCAGCCAATTGGGGCAAATTCTCGGCTACACCTTC. It codes for CASSQLGQILGYTF.

This clone was detected only once. The CDR3 region is CASSTTELAGPYEQYF. CDR3 DNA sequence: TGTGCCAGCTCAACCACGGAACTAGCGGGACCCTACGAGCAGTACTTC. The chain employs TRBV18 and TRBJ2-7; TRBD2 aligns across 10 bases. Germline loops: CDR1 KGHSH, CDR2 LQKENI. This CDR3 comprises 16 residues. The V and J ends lost 5 bases and 2 bases, in that order; junction bases with no gene match: 9.

Written as DNA, the CDR3 is TGCAGCGTTGAAGAGGACACTTACTCCTACGAGCAGTACTTC. Translated: CSVEEDTYSYEQYF. The V and J genes are TRBV29-1 and TRBJ2-5; the D gene is possibly TRBD1 (5 bases). The J call could be wrong; TRBJ2-7 is a better fit for the DNA end. This CDR3 has 14 residues. Germline V gene data show CDR1 as SQVTM and CDR2 as ANQGSEA.

The rearrangement joins TRBV7-9 to TRBJ2-2; a possible D gene is TRBD1 (6 bases). V was cut by 2 bases and J by 4 bases, with 17 bases left in between. This CDR3 spans 17 amino acids. CDR1 is SEHNR and CDR2 is FQNEAQ in the germline V gene (reference sequence). CDR3 loop: CASSLTFVQGFTGELFF. CDR3 DNA sequence: TGTGCCAGCAGCTTAACTTTCGTCCAGGGGTTCACCGGGGAGCTGTTTTTT.

The chain is built from TRBV18 and TRBJ2-1; 9 positions agree with TRBD1. Unmatched junction bases numbered 14, after V lost 4 bases and J lost 4 bases. The CDR3 sequence is 18 residues long. Per germline, CDR1 KGHSH and CDR2 LQKENI. CDR3 sequence: CASSRILDRGDGYNEQFF. The CDR3 nucleotides read TGTGCCAGCTCACGAATACTGGACAGGGGAGATGGTTACAATGAGCAGTTCTTC.

The CDR3 loop reads CASSQAGTASETQYF. DNA for the CDR3: TGCGCCAGCAGCCAGGCCGGGACAGCATCAGAGACCCAGTACTTC. The chain combines TRBV4-3 with TRBJ2-5; 7 bases align to TRBD1. The J segment lost 4 bases and the V segment lost 3 bases, leaving 8 bases of the junction unmatched. This CDR3 has 15 amino acids. CDR1 is LGHNA, CDR2 YSLEER, per germline.

As DNA, the CDR3 is TGTGCCAGCAGGAGGACAGGGGGTAACTATGGCTACACCTTC. Its translation: CASRRTGGNYGYTF. The V call is TRBV11-2, the J call TRBJ1-2; 10 nucleotides align to TRBD1. In germline, CDR1 is SGHAT, CDR2 FQNNGV. There are 14 residues in the CDR3. The V gene end was trimmed by 6 bases and the J gene end by 1 base; junction bases not matched to a gene: 2.

The chain employs TRBV6-6 and TRBJ2-7; D gene uncertain. Per the germline V gene, CDR1 is MNHNY and CDR2 is SVGAGI (reference sequence). V gave up 5 bases and J gave up 4 bases, with 15 bases separating them. The CDR3 sequence is 14 residues long. The CDR3 nucleotides are TGTGCCAGCAGTACCCCTCTGGCCGATTACGAGCAGTACTTC. This translates into CASSTPLADYEQYF.

The rearrangement uses TRBV28 and TRBJ2-7; TRBD2 is a possible D gene (6 bases). Trimming took off 3 bases at V and 3 bases at J, with 9 bases between the two ends. Germline V gene sequence: CDR1 MDHEN, CDR2 SYDVKM. CDR3 length equals 13 residues. CDR3 nucleotide sequence: TGTGCCAGCAGTTTCACGGGGGTCTACGAGCAGTACTTC. It encodes CASSFTGVYEQYF.

The rearrangement joins TRBV19 to TRBJ2-3; no clear D. CDR3 size: 11 residues. CDR1 and CDR2 (germline): LNHDA, SQIVND (reference sequence). V was clipped by 8 bases and J by 6 bases, with 9 bases between them. The CDR3 region is CASGPSDTQYF. CDR3 coding DNA: TGTGCCAGTGGCCCAAGTGATACGCAGTATTTT.

J is TRBJ2-3 and V is TRBV30; D is possibly TRBD2 (5 bases). This CDR3 spans 13 amino acids. Germline V gene data show CDR1 as GTSNPN and CDR2 as SVGIG (reference sequence). Trimming removed 5 bases from V and 0 bases from J, with 9 bases in between. This CDR3 reads CAWGRGSTDTQYF. The CDR3 DNA reads as TGTGCCTGGGGTCGAGGGAGCACAGATACGCAGTATTTT.

V usage is TRBV5-4 and J usage is TRBJ2-3; 7 bases map to TRBD1. V lost 4 bases and J lost 0; bases outside the gene matches: 5. Germline lookup yields CDR1 SGHNT and CDR2 YYREEE (reference sequence). The CDR3 contains 15 residues. The CDR3 bases are TGTGCCAGCAGCCAAGGGGGCTATAGCACAGATACGCAGTATTTT. It yields the protein CASSQGGYSTDTQYF.

The chain carries TRBV11-2 and TRBJ2-3; TRBD1 matches 7 bases. V shed 3 bases, J shed 3 bases, and the junction held 6 bases outside the gene matches. Germline V gene data show CDR1 as SGHAT and CDR2 as FQNNGV. The CDR3 sequence is 15 residues long. As DNA, the CDR3 is TGTGCCAGCAGCTTCTTTCAGGGGGAAACAGATACGCAGTATTTT. This encodes CASSFFQGETDTQYF.

The chain employs TRBV30 and TRBJ1-6; 11 bases map to TRBD1. Per germline, CDR1 GTSNPN and CDR2 SVGIG (reference sequence). CDR3 length: 16 residues. J was trimmed by 7 bases and V by 0 bases; bases with no gene match: 5. The CDR3 reads CAWSVRTGGRNSPLHF. DNA for the CDR3: TGTGCCTGGAGTGTACGGACAGGGGGCAGAAATTCACCCCTCCACTTT.

A word on this clone: This specimen includes other DNA sequences encoding the same CDR3. The chain is built from TRBV27 and TRBJ2-7, with TRBD1 matching 12 bases. CDR1 MNHEY and CDR2 SMNVEV come from the germline V gene (reference sequence). The V segment lost 3 bases and the J segment 4 bases; nucleotides outside the gene matches: 1. This CDR3 comprises 14 residues. Written as DNA, the CDR3 is TGTGCCAGCAGTTTGGGACAGGGGGCTTACGAGCAGTACTTC. Its translation is CASSLGQGAYEQYF.

This clone appeared a single time. The V gene is TRBV19, the J gene TRBJ2-5; D tentatively reads TRBD1 or TRBD2 (5 bases each). V lost 7 bases to trimming and J lost 5 bases, with 17 bases between them. Germline CDR1 reads LNHDA; CDR2 reads SQIVND (reference sequence). The CDR3 totals 14 residues. This CDR3 is CASILGDLTETQYF. In DNA, the CDR3 is TGTGCCAGTATCCTTGGGGACCTCACGGAGACCCAGTACTTC.

The V gene is TRBV28, the J gene TRBJ1-6, with D perhaps TRBD1 (6 bases). The CDR3 totals 16 residues. CDR1 and CDR2 (germline): MDHEN, SYDVKM. The ends were cut back, 7 bases at V and 7 bases at J, with 20 bases in the middle. The CDR3 DNA sequence: TGTGCCAGCAACTCCGGGACAAAGTTCGGCAATTCACCCCTCCACTTT. Its translation is CASNSGTKFGNSPLHF. Drawing the rest from reference TRBV28 and TRBJ1-6, the complete variable domain is DVKVTQSSRYLVKRTGEKVFLECVQDMDHENMFWYRQDPGLGLRLIYFSYDVKMKEKGDIPEGYSVSREKKERFSLILESASTNQTSMYLCASNSGTKFGNSPLHFGNGTRLTVT.

The J gene is TRBJ2-7, the V gene TRBV5-4; 7 bases map to TRBD1. Unmatched junction bases numbered 5, after V lost 0 bases and J lost 2 bases. The germline V gene encodes CDR1 SGHNT and CDR2 YYREEE (reference sequence). The CDR3 runs to 15 residues. In DNA, the CDR3 is TGTGCCAGCAGCTTGGGAGGGACAGCAGCCTACGAGCAGTACTTC. As protein: CASSLGGTAAYEQYF.

The V gene is TRBV5-1, the J gene TRBJ1-5; TRBD1 aligns across 10 bases. Germline loops: CDR1 SGHRS, CDR2 YFSETQ. The CDR3 is made up of 13 amino acids. J was trimmed by 9 bases and V by 4 bases; bases with no gene match: 4. The CDR3 DNA reads TGCGCCAGCAGCCAGGACAGGGGGGGGCCCCAGCATTTT. Translated, it gives CASSQDRGGPQHF.